This entry lists 16 T cell receptor beta chains sequenced from one sample in a study of cytomegalovirus exposure and HLA in healthy donors. A multiplex PCR was run with 60 Vbeta primers and 13 Jbeta primers. TCRdb's table, derived via immunoSEQ multiplex PCR, lists solely in-frame clones and lacks some. In the table there are 180,000 or so clones, approximately 79% of which are singletons. The sample was PBMCs. Source of these receptors: a man in his forties in good health and CMV-seropositive.

This clone was counted between two and nine times. The J gene is TRBJ2-5, the V gene TRBV9, with 7 positions matching TRBD2. V trimming: 5 bases; J trimming: 9 bases; junction bases outside the gene matches: 13. This CDR3 region has 14 residues. The V gene's germline CDR1 is SGDLS and CDR2 YYNGEE. The CDR3 protein is CASSRLAGIEAQYF. CDR3 DNA: TGTGCCAGCAGTCGACTAGCCGGGATTGAGGCCCAGTACTTC.

This chain joins TRBV28 and TRBJ2-7, with D possibly matching TRBD2 (5 bases). The V gene lost 4 bases and the J gene lost 6 bases, with 10 bases spanning the gap. The CDR3 extends over 12 amino acids. The germline V gene encodes CDR1 MDHEN and CDR2 SYDVKM. The CDR3 is CASSSSAGEQYF. CDR3 nucleotides: TGTGCCAGCAGTTCCTCCGCGGGCGAGCAGTACTTC.

This clone was seen a handful of times. The chain employs TRBV2 and TRBJ2-5; 9 positions match TRBD2. The junction had 12 bases not matched to a gene; V was cut back by 11 bases and J by 5 bases. CDR1 and CDR2 from the germline V gene are SNHLY and FYNNEI. The CDR3 consists of 14 residues. The CDR3 nucleotides are TGTGCCTCCCAAACTAGCGGGTTGGTTGAGACCCAGTACTTC. Translated, it gives CASQTSGLVETQYF.

The rearrangement uses TRBV6-6 and TRBJ2-2; D gene unclear. The ends were cut back, 0 bases at V and 5 bases at J, with 10 bases in the middle. This CDR3 spans 15 amino acids. Germline CDR1 and CDR2: MNHNY and SVGAGI (reference sequence). The CDR3 DNA sequence: TGTGCCAGCAGTTACTCCGGCAGGAATACCGGGGAGCTGTTTTTT. Amino acids: CASSYSGRNTGELFF.

To note about this clone: A read error may produce the germline difference seen at one junction end. V and J are TRBV5-1 and TRBJ2-6, with D maybe TRBD1 (5 bases). The CDR3 sequence is 14 residues long. Germline CDR1 reads SGHRS; CDR2 reads YFSETQ. The CDR3 DNA reads as TGCGCCAGCAGCTTGTACTCTGGGGCCAACGGCCTGACTTTC. It yields the protein CASSLYSGANGLTF.

This sequence joins TRBV13 and TRBJ2-7; 7 nucleotides line up with TRBD2. The CDR3 extends over 16 amino acids. From germline, CDR1 is PRHDT and CDR2 FYEKMQ (reference sequence). V shed 2 bases, J shed 0 bases, and the junction held 7 bases outside the gene matches. CDR3 region: CASSLLATSASYEQYF. The CDR3 DNA sequence: TGTGCCAGCAGCTTATTGGCAACTAGCGCCTCCTACGAGCAGTACTTC.

Written as DNA, the CDR3 is TGTGCCAGCAGCTATAGGGGGGTGCTAGCGGGAGTGGCCTACGAGCAGTACTTC. Translation gives CASSYRGVLAGVAYEQYF. The chain has TRBV7-2 and TRBJ2-7; TRBD2 matches 10 bases. J was trimmed by 2 bases and V by 4 bases; bases with no gene match: 14. This CDR3 has 18 residues. CDR1 and CDR2 from the germline V gene are SGHTA and FQGNSA.

The V gene is TRBV11-3, the J gene TRBJ2-1, with 9 bases aligning to TRBD2. V lost 6 bases, J lost 4 bases, and 7 bases stayed unmatched. The CDR3 sequence is 15 residues long. The germline gives CDR1 SGHNT, CDR2 YENEEA. The CDR3 is CASRKQGLAYNEQFF. The CDR3 DNA follows: TGTGCCAGCAGAAAACAAGGACTAGCGTACAATGAGCAGTTCTTC.

This clone appeared a few times. This chain connects TRBV7-6 to TRBJ2-7; tentative D call: TRBD2 (6 bases). The CDR3 extends over 17 amino acids. The germline V gene has CDR1 SGHVS and CDR2 FNYEAQ. V was shortened by 2 bases and J by 2 bases, with 19 bases between the two germline ends. The CDR3 loop is CASSLLGGSDGTYEQYF. For the CDR3, the DNA is TGTGCCAGCAGCTTACTGGGGGGTTCGGACGGCACCTACGAGCAGTACTTC.

The chain is built from TRBV19 and TRBJ2-5; D might be TRBD1 (7 bases). Germline values: CDR1 LNHDA, CDR2 SQIVND (reference sequence). Trimming left V 6 bases short and J 7 bases short, with 15 bases between. The CDR3 is 13 amino acids. The CDR3 region is CASRKRQGGTQYF. CDR3 bases: TGTGCCAGTAGGAAACGACAGGGAGGGACCCAGTACTTC.

This chain links TRBV6-1 with TRBJ1-1, with 9 bases identical to TRBD1. CDR1 and CDR2 (germline): MNHNS, SASEGT. Trimming cost V 3 bases and J 11 bases; bases outside gene matches: 13. The CDR3 sequence is 15 residues long. CDR3 in DNA: TGTGCCAGCAGTGAGATAACCGGGACAGGGTCTCGCGCTTTCTTT. Residues: CASSEITGTGSRAFF.

The CDR3 DNA sequence: TGTGCCAGCAGCGTAGTGGGAGCTAGCACAGATACGCAGTATTTT. The encoded protein is CASSVVGASTDTQYF. The chain uses TRBV9 and TRBJ2-3; D might be TRBD2 (5 bases). The germline V gene encodes CDR1 SGDLS and CDR2 YYNGEE. Trimming left V 0 bases short and J 0 bases short, with 8 bases between. CDR3 size: 15 residues.

CDR3 in DNA: TGTGCCAGCAGCGCCGACAGGGTCGTCGCCGGGGAGCTGTTTTTT. Residues: CASSADRVVAGELFF. This chain connects TRBV9 to TRBJ2-2; 7 bases are shared with TRBD1. Germline values: CDR1 SGDLS, CDR2 YYNGEE. V dropped 3 bases and J dropped 6; count of bases not matched to a gene: 8. The CDR3 consists of 15 residues. Full variable domain (outside the CDR3, taken from reference TRBV9 and TRBJ2-2): DSGVTQTPKHLITATGQRVTLRCSPRSGDLSVYWYQQSLDQGLQFLIQYYNGEERAKGNILERFSAQQFPDLHSELNLSSLELGDSALYFCASSADRVVAGELFFGEGSRLTVL.

This clone came up a few times. The chain carries TRBV2 and TRBJ2-2; 13 bases are shared with TRBD2. Germline loops: CDR1 SNHLY, CDR2 FYNNEI. With 6 bases clipped from V and 1 base from J, the junction kept 11 bases outside the gene matches. This CDR3 has 19 amino acids. DNA of the CDR3: TGTGCCAGCAGGGGGAGACTAGCGGGAGGTTTTCGGAACACCGGGGAGCTGTTTTTT. It codes for CASRGRLAGGFRNTGELFF.

This sequence joins TRBV12-5 and TRBJ1-1, with D possibly TRBD1 on 5 matching bases. The germline V and J ends were trimmed by 1 base and 5 bases, with 14 bases remaining between them. Germline V gives CDR1 LGHNT, CDR2 FRNRAP. This CDR3 region has 15 residues. The CDR3: CASGLDPRGGTEAFF. CDR3 DNA: TGTGCTAGTGGTTTGGACCCGCGGGGGGGGACTGAAGCTTTCTTT. Full variable domain (missing parts from reference TRBV12-5 and TRBJ1-1): DARVTQTPRHKVTEMGQEVTMRCQPILGHNTVFWYRQTMMQGLELLAYFRNRAPLDDSGMPKDRFSAEMPDATLATLKIQPSEPRDSAVYFCASGLDPRGGTEAFFGQGTRLTVV.

V is TRBV19 and J is TRBJ1-5; D is uncertain. Per germline, CDR1 LNHDA and CDR2 SQIVND (reference sequence). CDR3 length: 14 amino acids. The V end lost 5 bases, the J end lost 2 bases, and 10 bases lay between the germline ends. The CDR3, as DNA: TGTGCCAGTAGTCCGGGAGTGGGCAATCAGCCCCAGCATTTT. It translates to CASSPGVGNQPQHF. Using reference TRBV19 and TRBJ1-5 for the parts outside the CDR3, the full variable domain is DGGITQSPKYLFRKEGQNVTLSCEQNLNHDAMYWYRQDPGQGLRLIYYSQIVNDFQKGDIAEGYSVSREKKESFPLTVTSAQKNPTAFYLCASSPGVGNQPQHFGDGTRLSIL.